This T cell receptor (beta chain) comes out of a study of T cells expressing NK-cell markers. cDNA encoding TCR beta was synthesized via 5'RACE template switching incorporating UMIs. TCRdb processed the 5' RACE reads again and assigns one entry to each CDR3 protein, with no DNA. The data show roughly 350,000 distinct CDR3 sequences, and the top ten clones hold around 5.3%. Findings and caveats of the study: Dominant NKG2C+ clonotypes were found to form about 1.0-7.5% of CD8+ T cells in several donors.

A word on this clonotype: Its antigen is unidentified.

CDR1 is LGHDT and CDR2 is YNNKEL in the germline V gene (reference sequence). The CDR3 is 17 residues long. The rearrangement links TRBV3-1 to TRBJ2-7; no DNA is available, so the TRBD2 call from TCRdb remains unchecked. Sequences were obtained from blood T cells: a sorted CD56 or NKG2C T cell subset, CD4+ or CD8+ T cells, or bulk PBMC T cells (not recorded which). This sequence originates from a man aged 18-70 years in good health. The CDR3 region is CASSPLTLAGVHYEQYF.